Listed below are T cell receptor beta chains from one sample, sequenced in a study of shared clonotypes between healthy human individuals. Libraries were prepared by immunoSEQ multiplex PCR; TCRdb keeps only in-frame clonotypes and omits some of them. The table records over 2 million clones, approximately 90% of them present only once. The sequencing input was naive CD4+ T cells from PBMCs. The receptor set was obtained from a man between 18 and 29 years old in good health. Some clones in this sample may be carry-over from other donors' samples. The CDR3 runs from the conserved cysteine through the conserved F or W.

v_call	cdr3_length	cdr3_aa
TRBV7-2	14	CASSPGREVYEQYF
TRBV4-1	16	CASSFLSGNTYNEQFF
TRBV28	14	CASSLPGADYGYTF
TRBV28	13	CASSLPSPNEQFF
TRBV15	18	CATSRDPLGGGSREKLFF
TRBV10-3	13	CAVRETERYEQYF
TRBV5-6	17	CASSLGFLADLTGELFF
TRBV2	15	CASRGGLAVIYEQYF
TRBV7-3	18	CASSSGTSGRWAKNIQYF
TRBV2	14	CASSLQEKGGELFF
TRBV15	14	CATSRQGSSYEQYF
TRBV6-1	14	CASSEGWTTGELFF
TRBV29-1	12	CSVGQGQETQYF
TRBV5-1	17	CASSLPGSSSGANVLTF
TRBV7-9	15	CASSLGSGAGQPQHF
TRBV6-5	14	CASSSYRPHYEQYF
TRBV19	15	CASREGMGAYNEQFF
TRBV28	15	CASSLSGGRTYEQYF
TRBV28	15	CASSPGTGASYEQYF
TRBV9	12	CASSGFPGTPFF
TRBV4-1	16	CASSQDPGNPLRAQYF
TRBV18	17	CASSPTGAMTGANVLTF
TRBV28	15	CASSLGLTYQETQYF
TRBV28	13	CASKQFGGAEAFF
TRBV5-4	15	CASSNVPSGIDGYTF
TRBV28	17	CASSRSGQGFSQETQYF
TRBV7-2	16	CASTSGGLAGGYEQYF
TRBV7-3	18	CASSLMKGLGSPTDTQYF
TRBV30	15	CAWSVQSSAAYEQYF
TRBV6-5	15	CASRKADQSSYEQYF
TRBV5-1	16	CASSLGGQVRYNEQFF
TRBV6-1	15	CASTDDGSNTGELFF
TRBV5-1	15	CASSFSPRLSEKLFF
TRBV28	12	CASTARRVGYTF
TRBV28	14	CASRGVEMGETQYF
TRBV28	17	CASSSLMAQASRQPQHF
TRBV2	14	CASGADTSTDTQYF
TRBV5-5	16	CASSLGLAGNYNEQFF
TRBV19	13	CASSPLYADTQYF
TRBV27	22	CASSPSIGGLAGKFRVVYEQYF
TRBV18	17	CASTITPKGGKTGELFF
TRBV28	17	CASSLAQLAGSDTEAFF
TRBV7-2	15	CASSYEPQGYETQYF
TRBV28	10	CAFPPETQYF
TRBV6-1	14	CASSGDPGGPEAFF
TRBV7-2	16	CASSLAPGQGSYEQYF
TRBV7-3	13	CASSFGANTEAFF
TRBV30	13	CAWNNLGQGRAFF
TRBV6-6	11	CASSPLTEAFF
TRBV6-1	13	CASSEGTYNEQFF
TRBV28	16	CASSSPGRGGSYEQYF
TRBV2	15	CASRGLAGNTGELFF
TRBV19	14	CASSTGQGAPEQFF
TRBV5-1	16	CASSFQETLGEAEAFF
TRBV5-5	14	CASRRVTGDRGYTF